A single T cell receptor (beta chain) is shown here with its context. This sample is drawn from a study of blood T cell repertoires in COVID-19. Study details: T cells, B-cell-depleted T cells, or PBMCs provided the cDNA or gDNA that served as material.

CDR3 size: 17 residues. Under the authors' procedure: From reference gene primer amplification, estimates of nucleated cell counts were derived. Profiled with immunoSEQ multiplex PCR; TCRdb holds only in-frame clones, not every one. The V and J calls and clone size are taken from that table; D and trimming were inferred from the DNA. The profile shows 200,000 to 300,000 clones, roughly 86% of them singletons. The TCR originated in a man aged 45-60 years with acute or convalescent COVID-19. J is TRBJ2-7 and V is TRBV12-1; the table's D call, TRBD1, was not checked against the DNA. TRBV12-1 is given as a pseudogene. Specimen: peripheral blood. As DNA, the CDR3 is TGTGCCAGCAGCTCCGTAACCGGGACAGGTAATGACTACGAGCAGTACTTC. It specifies CASSSVTGTGNDYEQYF.